These 14 T cell receptor beta chains originate from one sample sequenced in a study of T cell repertoires in cytomegalovirus infection. MiXCR, run by TCRdb on the reads, gives a single entry per CDR3 protein. The table includes tens of thousands of distinct CDR3 sequences, 15% to 25% detected once. Antigen specificity for these receptors is unknown. The sample consisted of CD8+ T cells from cultured PBMCs, taken from culture after CMV antigen stimulation. These receptors were taken from a human donor in good health (CMV status not recorded). Some clones in this sample may be carry-over from other donors' samples.

This clonotype has more than one count but fewer than ten. This chain links TRBV20-1 with TRBJ1-2; D not certain. This CDR3 spans 14 amino acids. Germline V lookup: CDR1 DFQATT, CDR2 SNEGSKA (reference sequence). V lost 1 base, J lost 7 bases, and 16 bases lay in between. The CDR3: CSARAFERHLGYTF. For the CDR3, the DNA is TGCAGTGCTAGAGCATTTGAGCGGCATCTTGGCTACACCTTC.

This clonotype was detected many times. The gene calls are TRBV6-5 and TRBJ2-5; 9 bases are shared with TRBD2. CDR1 and CDR2 (germline): MNHEY, SVGAGI. Trimming took 5 bases from V and 5 from J; bases not matched to a gene: 9. The CDR3 sequence is 15 residues long. The CDR3 sequence is CASSKTPGLAETQYF. The CDR3 DNA is TGTGCCAGCAGTAAAACACCGGGACTAGCTGAGACCCAGTACTTC.

V is TRBV7-9 and J is TRBJ2-7; D could derive from TRBD1 or TRBD2 (5 bases each). Trimming pared 4 bases from V and 3 bases from J, leaving 19 bases between. CDR1 and CDR2 from the germline V gene are SEHNR and FQNEAQ (reference sequence). This CDR3 comprises 16 residues. CDR3 sequence (DNA): TGTGCCAGCAGCTCCCGAGAGGGCAGGGAAGGCTACGAGCAGTACTTC. Translated: CASSSREGREGYEQYF.

J is TRBJ2-2 and V is TRBV25-1; tentative D call: TRBD2 (5 bases). The germline V gene encodes CDR1 MGHDK and CDR2 SYGVNS. Trimming pared 3 bases from V and 3 bases from J, leaving 5 bases between. The CDR3 contains 13 residues. CDR3 region: CASSERDTGELFF. As DNA, the CDR3 is TGTGCCAGCAGTGAGCGGGACACCGGGGAGCTGTTTTTT.

With regard to this clonotype: This sequence may be a read error, since a much larger clone differs from it by one base. J is TRBJ2-7 and V is TRBV9; D is perhaps TRBD1 (5 bases). Trimming took 4 bases from V and 7 from J, leaving 15 bases between them. There are 13 residues in the CDR3. Germline CDR1 and CDR2: SGDLS and YYNGEE. CDR3: CASSPGQGSEQYF. The CDR3 bases are TGTGCCAGCAGCCCCGGGCAGGGCTCGGAGCAGTACTTC.

This clonotype was counted at least ten times. The gene calls are TRBV6-2 or TRBV6-3 and TRBJ2-1; possible D gene TRBD2, 6 bases. With 6 bases removed from V and 3 bases from J, the gap between germline ends came to 15 bases. This CDR3 contains 15 residues. Germline loops: CDR1 MNHEY, CDR2 SVGEGT. CDR3 protein: CASSPLAPRYNEQFF. CDR3 nucleotide sequence: TGTGCCAGCAGCCCGCTAGCGCCTCGCTACAATGAGCAGTTCTTC.

The rearrangement joins TRBV7-8 to TRBJ2-2; D not certain. This CDR3 contains 16 residues. The V end was cut by 5 bases, the J end by 2 bases, with 15 bases between. Germline assignment: CDR1 SGHVS and CDR2 FQNEAQ. The CDR3 is CASSRPPWVNTGELFF. The CDR3, as DNA: TGTGCCAGCAGCCGCCCCCCTTGGGTTAACACCGGGGAGCTGTTTTTT.

This rearrangement joins TRBV15 to TRBJ1-5, with D perhaps matching TRBD1 (5 bases). The CDR3 is 15 amino acids. Trimming stripped 2 bases from V and 1 base from J, with 9 bases between. CDR1 is LNHNV and CDR2 is YYDKDF in the germline V gene (reference sequence). The CDR3 is CATSRQGKSNQPQHF. The CDR3 DNA sequence: TGTGCCACCAGCAGACAGGGAAAAAGCAATCAGCCCCAGCATTTT.

This rearrangement joins TRBV5-4 to TRBJ2-7; either TRBD1 or TRBD2 may fit D (5 bases each). V lost 2 bases to trimming and J lost 2 bases, with 11 bases between them. The CDR3 contains 14 residues. Germline-derived CDR1 and CDR2 are SGHNT and YYREEE (reference sequence). The CDR3 loop is CASSFTGRTYEQYF. CDR3 in DNA: TGTGCCAGCAGCTTTACGGGACGGACCTACGAGCAGTACTTC.

This clonotype has only a few counts. The rearrangement joins TRBV7-9 to TRBJ2-7; the match to TRBD2 covers 7 bases. CDR3 length equals 15 residues. Germline values: CDR1 SEHNR, CDR2 FQNEAQ (reference sequence). V gave up 4 bases and J gave up 0 bases; unmatched junction bases: 6. CDR3 coding DNA: TGTGCCAGCAGCTCTGTAGGGGACTACTCCTACGAGCAGTACTTC. It translates to CASSSVGDYSYEQYF.

This clonotype was recorded a few times. Germline is not matched at one junction end, which may reflect a read error. The rearrangement links TRBV12-3 or TRBV12-4 to TRBJ2-1; D is perhaps TRBD1 (6 bases). The CDR3 totals 14 residues. The CDR3 loop is CASSFLGGVGEQFF. CDR3 coding DNA: TGCGCCAGCAGTTTCCTAGGGGGAGTAGGTGAGCAGTTCTTC.

This clonotype was detected only a few times. V gene TRBV7-8 combines with J gene TRBJ2-1, with D perhaps matching TRBD2 (8 bases). The germline gives CDR1 SGHVS, CDR2 FQNEAQ. This CDR3 is built from 15 residues. V lost 1 base and J 6 bases, leaving 13 bases between the germline ends. The CDR3 loop reads CASSLVGRGPNEQFF. The CDR3 region has the DNA TGTGCCAGCAGCTTAGTCGGGAGGGGGCCCAATGAGCAGTTCTTC.

Only a few counts were recorded for this clonotype. The J gene is TRBJ1-1, the V gene TRBV7-6; D is perhaps TRBD1 (5 bases). Germline assignment: CDR1 SGHVS and CDR2 FNYEAQ. The V gene lost 5 bases and the J gene lost 3 bases, with 22 bases spanning the gap. This CDR3 is built from 17 residues. The CDR3 region has the DNA TGTGCCAGCAGCGAGGGGCCGGGCCGGGGGTATCACACTGAAGCTTTCTTT. Protein sequence: CASSEGPGRGYHTEAFF.

This clonotype was picked up a small number of times. The chain uses TRBV20-1 and TRBJ2-1, with 7 bases lining up with TRBD2. This CDR3 contains 15 residues. Germline CDR1 and CDR2: DFQATT and SNEGSKA (reference sequence). V trimming: 3 bases; J trimming: 3 bases; junction bases outside the gene matches: 8. CDR3 nucleotide sequence: TGCAGTGCTAGTTGGCGCCTAGCGGACTACAATGAGCAGTTCTTC. Its protein product is CSASWRLADYNEQFF.